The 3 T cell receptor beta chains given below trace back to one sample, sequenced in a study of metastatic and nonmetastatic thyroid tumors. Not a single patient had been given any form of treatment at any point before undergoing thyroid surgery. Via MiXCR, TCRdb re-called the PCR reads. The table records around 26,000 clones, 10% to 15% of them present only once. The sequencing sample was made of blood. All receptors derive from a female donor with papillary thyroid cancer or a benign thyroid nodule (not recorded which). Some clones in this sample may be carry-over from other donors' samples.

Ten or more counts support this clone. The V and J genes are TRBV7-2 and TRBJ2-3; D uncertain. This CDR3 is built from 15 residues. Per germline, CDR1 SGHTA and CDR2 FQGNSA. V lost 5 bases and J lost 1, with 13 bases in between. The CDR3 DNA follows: TGTGCCAGCAGCCATCCGACCCAGGGCACAGATACGCAGTATTTT. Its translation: CASSHPTQGTDTQYF.

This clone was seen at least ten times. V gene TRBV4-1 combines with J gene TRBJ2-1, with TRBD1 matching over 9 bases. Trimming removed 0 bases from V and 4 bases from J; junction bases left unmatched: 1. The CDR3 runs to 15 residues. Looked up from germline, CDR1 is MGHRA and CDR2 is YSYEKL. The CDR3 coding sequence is TGCGCCAGCAGCCAAGAGGGGACAGGGTACAATGAGCAGTTCTTC. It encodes CASSQEGTGYNEQFF.

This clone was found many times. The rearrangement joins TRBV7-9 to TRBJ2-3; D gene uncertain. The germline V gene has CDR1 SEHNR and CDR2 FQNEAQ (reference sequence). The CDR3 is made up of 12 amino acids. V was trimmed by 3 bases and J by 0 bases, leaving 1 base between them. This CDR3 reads CASSFSTDTQYF. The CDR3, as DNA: TGTGCCAGCAGCTTTAGCACAGATACGCAGTATTTT.